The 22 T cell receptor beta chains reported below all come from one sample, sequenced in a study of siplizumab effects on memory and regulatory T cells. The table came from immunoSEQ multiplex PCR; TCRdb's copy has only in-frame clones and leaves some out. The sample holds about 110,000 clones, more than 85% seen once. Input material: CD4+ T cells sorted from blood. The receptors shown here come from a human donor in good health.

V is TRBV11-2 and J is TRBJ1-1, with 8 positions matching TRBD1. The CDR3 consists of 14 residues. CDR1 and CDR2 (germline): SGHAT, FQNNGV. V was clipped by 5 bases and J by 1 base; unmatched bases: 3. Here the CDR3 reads CASSTGQGNTEAFF. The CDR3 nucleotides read TGTGCCAGCAGCACAGGACAGGGGAACACTGAAGCTTTCTTT.

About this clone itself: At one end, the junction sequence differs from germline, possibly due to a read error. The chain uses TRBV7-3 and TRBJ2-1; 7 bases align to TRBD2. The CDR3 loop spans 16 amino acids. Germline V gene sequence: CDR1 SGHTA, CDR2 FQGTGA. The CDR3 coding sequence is TGTGCCAGCAGTTTAATGGCGGGAGACGGCTACAATGAGCAGTTCTTC. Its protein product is CASSLMAGDGYNEQFF. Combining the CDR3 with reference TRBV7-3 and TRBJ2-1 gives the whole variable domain GAGVSQTPSNKVTEKGKYVELRCDPISGHTALYWYRQSLGQGPEFLIYFQGTGAADDSGLPNDRFFAVRPEGSVSTLKIQRTERGDSAVYLCASSLMAGDGYNEQFFGPGTRLTVL.

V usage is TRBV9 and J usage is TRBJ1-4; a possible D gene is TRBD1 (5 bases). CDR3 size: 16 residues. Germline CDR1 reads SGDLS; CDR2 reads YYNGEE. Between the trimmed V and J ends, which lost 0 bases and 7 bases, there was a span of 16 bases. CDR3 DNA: TGTGCCAGCAGCGTAGCCAGCGGTGGGCAGGGTGAAAAACTGTTTTTT. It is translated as CASSVASGGQGEKLFF.

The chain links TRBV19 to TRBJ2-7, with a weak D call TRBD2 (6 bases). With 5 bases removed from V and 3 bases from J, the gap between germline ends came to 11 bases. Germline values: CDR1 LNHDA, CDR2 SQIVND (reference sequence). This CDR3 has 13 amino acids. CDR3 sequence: CASSPGSNYEQYF. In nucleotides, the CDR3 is TGTGCCAGTAGTCCCGGGAGTAACTACGAGCAGTACTTC.

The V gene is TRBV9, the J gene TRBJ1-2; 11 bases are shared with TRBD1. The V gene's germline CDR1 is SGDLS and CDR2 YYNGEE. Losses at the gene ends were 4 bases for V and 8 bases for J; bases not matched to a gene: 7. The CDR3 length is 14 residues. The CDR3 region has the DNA TGTGCCAGCAGCCCCGGGACAGGGGGTTTGGGCTACACCTTC. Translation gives CASSPGTGGLGYTF.

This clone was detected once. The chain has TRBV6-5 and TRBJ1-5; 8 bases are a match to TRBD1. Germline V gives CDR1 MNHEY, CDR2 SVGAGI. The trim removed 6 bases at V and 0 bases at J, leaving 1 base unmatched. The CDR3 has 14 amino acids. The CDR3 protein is CASRQGGSNQPQHF. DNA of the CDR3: TGTGCCAGCAGACAGGGGGGTAGCAATCAGCCCCAGCATTTT.

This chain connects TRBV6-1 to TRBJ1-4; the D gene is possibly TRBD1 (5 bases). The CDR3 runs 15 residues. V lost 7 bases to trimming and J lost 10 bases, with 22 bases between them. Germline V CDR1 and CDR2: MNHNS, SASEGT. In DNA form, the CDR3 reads TGTGCCAGCAACCCTGGGAGGGGCGCGTTGGGAAAACTGTTTTTT. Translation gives CASNPGRGALGKLFF.

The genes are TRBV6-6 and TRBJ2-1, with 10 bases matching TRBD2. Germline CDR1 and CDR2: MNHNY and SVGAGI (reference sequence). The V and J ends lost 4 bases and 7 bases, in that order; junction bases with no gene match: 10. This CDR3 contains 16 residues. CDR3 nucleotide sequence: TGTGCCAGCAGTTCACTAGCGGGGATCAAGGGTAATGAGCAGTTCTTC. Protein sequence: CASSSLAGIKGNEQFF.

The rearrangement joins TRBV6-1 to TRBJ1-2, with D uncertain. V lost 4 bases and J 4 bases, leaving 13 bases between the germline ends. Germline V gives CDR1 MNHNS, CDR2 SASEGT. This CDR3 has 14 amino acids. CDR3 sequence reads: CASSGRRSSYGYTF. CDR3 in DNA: TGTGCCAGCAGTGGACGCCGATCAAGCTATGGCTACACCTTC.

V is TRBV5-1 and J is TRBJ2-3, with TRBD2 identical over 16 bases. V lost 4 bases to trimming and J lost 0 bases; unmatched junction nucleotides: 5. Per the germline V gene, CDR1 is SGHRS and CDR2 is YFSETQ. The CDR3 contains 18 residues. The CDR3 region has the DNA TGCGCCAGCAGCACGGGACTAGCGGGGGGGCCAAGCACAGATACGCAGTATTTT. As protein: CASSTGLAGGPSTDTQYF. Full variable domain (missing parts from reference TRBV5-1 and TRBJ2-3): KAGVTQTPRYLIKTRGQQVTLSCSPISGHRSVSWYQQTPGQGLQFLFEYFSETQRNKGNFPGRFSGRQFSNSRSEMNVSTLELGDSALYLCASSTGLAGGPSTDTQYFGPGTRLTVL.

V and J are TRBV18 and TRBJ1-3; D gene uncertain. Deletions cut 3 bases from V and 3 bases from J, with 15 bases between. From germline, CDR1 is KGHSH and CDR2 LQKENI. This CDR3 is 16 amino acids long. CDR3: CASSPLEGFIGNTIYF. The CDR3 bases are TGTGCCAGCTCACCTCTCGAGGGTTTTATTGGAAACACCATATATTTT.

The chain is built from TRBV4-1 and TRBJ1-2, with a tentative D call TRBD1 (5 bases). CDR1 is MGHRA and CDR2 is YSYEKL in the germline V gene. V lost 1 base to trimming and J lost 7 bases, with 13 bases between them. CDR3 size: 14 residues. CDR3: CASSQVVGRGGYTF. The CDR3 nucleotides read TGCGCCAGCAGCCAAGTTGTGGGGCGCGGTGGCTACACCTTC.

Here the CDR3 reads CASSLDSVRGQLQQFF. CDR3 bases: TGTGCCAGCAGCTTAGATTCGGTCAGGGGACAATTGCAGCAGTTCTTC. The chain joins TRBV11-2 to TRBJ2-1; D perhaps matches TRBD1 (6 bases). CDR1 SGHAT and CDR2 FQNNGV come from the germline V gene. Trimming shortened V by 0 bases and J by 11 bases, and 20 bases separated the two germline ends. CDR3 length equals 16 residues.

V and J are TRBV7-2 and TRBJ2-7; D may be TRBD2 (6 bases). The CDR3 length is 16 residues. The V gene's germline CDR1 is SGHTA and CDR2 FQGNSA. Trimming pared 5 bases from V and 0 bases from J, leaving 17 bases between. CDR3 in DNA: TGTGCCAGCAGCCCAACGCGCGAGCGGGCCTCCTACGAGCAGTACTTC. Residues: CASSPTRERASYEQYF.

As DNA, the CDR3 is TGTGCCAGCAGACCGGGACAGACCTACGAGCAGTACTTC. Encoded protein: CASRPGQTYEQYF. The chain links TRBV6-1 to TRBJ2-7; 7 nucleotides line up with TRBD1. The V segment lost 6 bases and the J segment 2 bases; nucleotides outside the gene matches: 4. The CDR3 is 13 amino acids. Germline CDR1 MNHNS, CDR2 SASEGT.

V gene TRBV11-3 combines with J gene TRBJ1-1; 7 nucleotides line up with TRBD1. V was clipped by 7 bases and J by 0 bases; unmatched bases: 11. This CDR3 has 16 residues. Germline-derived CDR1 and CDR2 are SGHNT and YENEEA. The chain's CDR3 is CASTRGWGNVNTEAFF. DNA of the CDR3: TGTGCCAGCACCAGGGGGTGGGGGAATGTGAACACTGAAGCTTTCTTT.

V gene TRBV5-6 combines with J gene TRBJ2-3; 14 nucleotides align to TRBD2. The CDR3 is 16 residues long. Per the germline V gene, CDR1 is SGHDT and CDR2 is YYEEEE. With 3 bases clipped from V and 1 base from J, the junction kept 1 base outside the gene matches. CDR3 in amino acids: CASSWGLAGGTDTQYF. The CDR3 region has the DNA TGTGCCAGCAGCTGGGGACTAGCGGGGGGCACAGATACGCAGTATTTT.

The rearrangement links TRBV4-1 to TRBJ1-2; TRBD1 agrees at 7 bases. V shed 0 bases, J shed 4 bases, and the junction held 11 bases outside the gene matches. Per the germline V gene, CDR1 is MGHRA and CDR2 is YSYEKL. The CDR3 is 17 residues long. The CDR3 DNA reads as TGCGCCAGCAGCCAAGACCCGACAGGGAGGGTGAGCTATGGCTACACCTTC. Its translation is CASSQDPTGRVSYGYTF.

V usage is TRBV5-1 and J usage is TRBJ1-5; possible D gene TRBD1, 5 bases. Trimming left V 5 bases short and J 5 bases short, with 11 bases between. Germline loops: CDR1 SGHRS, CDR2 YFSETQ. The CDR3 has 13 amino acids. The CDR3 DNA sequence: TGCGCCAGCAGGGTAGGGGCGGATCAGCCCCAGCATTTT. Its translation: CASRVGADQPQHF.

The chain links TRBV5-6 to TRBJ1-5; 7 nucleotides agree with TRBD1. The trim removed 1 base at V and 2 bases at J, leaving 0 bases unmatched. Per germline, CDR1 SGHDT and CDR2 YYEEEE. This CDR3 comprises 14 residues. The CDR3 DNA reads TGTGCCAGCAGCTTGACAGGGGGCAATCAGCCCCAGCATTTT. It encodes CASSLTGGNQPQHF.

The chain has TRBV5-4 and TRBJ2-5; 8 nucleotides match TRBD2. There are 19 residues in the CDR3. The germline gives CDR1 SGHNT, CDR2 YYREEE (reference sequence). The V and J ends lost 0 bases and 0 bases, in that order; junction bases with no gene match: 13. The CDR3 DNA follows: TGTGCCAGCAGCTTGGCCCGAGCGGGAGTTTGGCTAAACCAAGAGACCCAGTACTTC. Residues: CASSLARAGVWLNQETQYF.

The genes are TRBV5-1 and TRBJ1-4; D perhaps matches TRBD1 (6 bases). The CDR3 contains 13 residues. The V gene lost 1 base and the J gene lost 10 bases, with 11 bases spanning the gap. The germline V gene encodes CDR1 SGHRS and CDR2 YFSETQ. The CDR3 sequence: CASSLNGGGKLFF. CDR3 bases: TGCGCCAGCAGCTTGAATGGGGGCGGAAAACTGTTTTTT.